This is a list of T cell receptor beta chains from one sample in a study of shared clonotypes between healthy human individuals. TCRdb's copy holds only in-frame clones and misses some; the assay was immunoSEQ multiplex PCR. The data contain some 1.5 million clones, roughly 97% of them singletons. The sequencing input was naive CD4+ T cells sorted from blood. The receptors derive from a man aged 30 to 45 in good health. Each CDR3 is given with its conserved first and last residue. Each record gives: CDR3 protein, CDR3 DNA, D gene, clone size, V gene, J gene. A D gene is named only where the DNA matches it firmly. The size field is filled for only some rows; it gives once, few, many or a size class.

CASSLWASGIYEQYF	TGTGCCAGCAGCTTATGGGCTAGCGGGATCTACGAGCAGTACTTC	TRBD2	.	TRBV7-3	TRBJ2-7
CASRGSSANEQFF	TGCGCCAGCAGGGGGAGTAGCGCAAATGAGCAGTTCTTC	.	.	TRBV10-1	TRBJ2-1
CASSALGNEQFF	TGTGCCAGCTCGGCCTTGGGCAATGAGCAGTTCTTC	.	.	TRBV7-9	TRBJ2-1
CASSKLGAYEQYF	TGTGCCAGCAGCAAGCTCGGAGCCTACGAGCAGTACTTC	.	.	TRBV7-8	TRBJ2-7
CASGRGGEQYF	TGCGCCAGCGGGAGGGGAGGCGAGCAGTACTTC	TRBD2	.	TRBV5-1	TRBJ2-7
CASSLSPPNTGELFF	TGCGCCAGCAGCTTAAGCCCCCCGAACACCGGGGAGCTGTTTTTT	.	once	TRBV5-1	TRBJ2-2
CASSGREAAYNEQFF	TGCGCCAGCAGCGGTCGGGAGGCCGCCTACAATGAGCAGTTCTTC	TRBD2	once	TRBV4-1	TRBJ2-1
CASSLFAMGDSGNTIYF	TGTGCCAGCAGCTTATTCGCGATGGGAGACTCTGGAAACACCATATATTTT	.	.	TRBV11-2	TRBJ1-3
CASRVQGSYNEQFF	TGCGCCAGTAGAGTCCAGGGATCATACAATGAGCAGTTCTTC	.	.	TRBV5-1	TRBJ2-1
CASSGDVYEQYF	TGTGCCAGCAGTGGGGACGTCTACGAGCAGTACTTC	.	.	TRBV28	TRBJ2-7
CASKDRVYYEQYF	TGTGCCAGTAAAGACAGGGTTTACTACGAGCAGTACTTC	TRBD1	.	TRBV6-1	TRBJ2-7
CASRRLAGNYEQYF	TGTGCCAGTCGCCGTCTAGCGGGGAACTACGAGCAGTACTTC	TRBD2	.	TRBV19	TRBJ2-7
CASGHPNTGELFF	TGTGCCAGCGGGCACCCGAACACCGGGGAGCTGTTTTTT	.	.	TRBV7-6	TRBJ2-2
CASSQDLGNQPQHF	TGCGCCAGCAGCCAAGATTTGGGCAATCAGCCCCAGCATTTT	.	.	TRBV4-1	TRBJ1-5
CASSLSGRAPGELFF	TGTGCCAGCAGCTTATCTGGGAGGGCCCCCGGGGAGCTGTTTTTT	TRBD2	once	TRBV11-2	TRBJ2-2
CASSEPGPGEKLFF	TGTGCCAGCAGTGAGCCGGGACCGGGGGAAAAACTGTTTTTT	.	few	TRBV28	TRBJ1-4
CASSLLPYHGDQPQHF	TGTGCCAGCAGTCTGTTACCCTACCACGGCGATCAGCCCCAGCATTTT	.	.	TRBV27	TRBJ1-5
CASSSQGAIGELFF	TGTGCCAGCAGTTCTCAGGGGGCGATCGGGGAGCTGTTTTTT	TRBD1	.	TRBV6-6	TRBJ2-2
CASSLGGGVGTEAFF	TGTGCCAGCAGTTTAGGGGGAGGGGTAGGCACTGAAGCTTTCTTT	.	once	TRBV28	TRBJ1-1
CASSRASGSDYEQYF	TGTGCCAGTAGTAGGGCTAGCGGGAGCGACTACGAGCAGTACTTC	TRBD2	.	TRBV19	TRBJ2-7
CASNGESTDTQYF	TGTGCCAGCAACGGGGAGAGCACAGATACGCAGTATTTT	.	.	TRBV6-1	TRBJ2-3
CASSPQQGSTGELFF	TGTGCCAGCTCACCGCAACAGGGAAGCACCGGGGAGCTGTTTTTT	.	.	TRBV18	TRBJ2-2
CASSLQGSNQPQHF	TGTGCCAGCAGCCTACAGGGAAGCAATCAGCCCCAGCATTTT	.	.	TRBV5-4	TRBJ1-5
CASSLTGSNTGELFF	TGTGCCAGCAGTCTTACAGGTTCGAACACCGGGGAGCTGTTTTTT	.	.	TRBV28	TRBJ2-2
CASSPPGRTSSYEQYF	TGTGCCAGCAGTCCCCCCGGACGGACGAGCTCCTACGAGCAGTACTTC	.	once	TRBV28	TRBJ2-7
CASSFDRSTDTQYF	TGTGCCAGCAGCTTCGACAGGAGCACAGATACGCAGTATTTT	.	.	TRBV11-3	TRBJ2-3
CASRGTSGSYEQYF	TGTGCCAGCAGGGGGACTAGCGGGAGTTACGAGCAGTACTTC	TRBD2	.	TRBV2	TRBJ2-7
CASTLPVFSLSTHF	TGTGCCAGCACCCTGCCGGTATTTAGCCTGAGCACGCATTTT	.	.	TRBV5-8	TRBJ1-5
CASSIPSGSTDTQYF	TGTGCCAGCAGCATACCTAGCGGTTCCACAGATACGCAGTATTTT	TRBD2	.	TRBV5-6	TRBJ2-3
CASSQVGRGAKNIQYF	TGCGCCAGCAGCCAAGTCGGCAGGGGGGCCAAAAACATTCAGTACTTC	TRBD1	.	TRBV4-1	TRBJ2-4
CASSEPGINYEQYF	TGTGCCAGCAGTGAACCAGGTATAAACTACGAGCAGTACTTC	.	.	TRBV25-1	TRBJ2-7
CASSSPGSSTDTQYF	TGTGCCAGCAGCTCGCCGGGCTCTAGCACAGATACGCAGTATTTT	.	once	TRBV5-4	TRBJ2-3
CSGSKAQGGNTEAFF	TGCAGCGGAAGTAAAGCACAGGGGGGGAACACTGAAGCTTTCTTT	TRBD1	.	TRBV29-1	TRBJ1-1
CASSVNTGGEVEKLFF	TGTGCCAGCTCAGTCAATACAGGGGGAGAGGTGGAAAAACTGTTTTTT	TRBD1	.	TRBV18	TRBJ1-4
CASSLAHRGSYEQYF	TGCGCCAGCAGCTTGGCCCACAGGGGGTCCTACGAGCAGTACTTC	TRBD1	.	TRBV5-1	TRBJ2-7
CASSSPGGGYTF	TGTGCCAGCAGTTCTCCGGGGGGCGGCTACACCTTC	.	.	TRBV6-5	TRBJ1-2
CASISLGGAAVYEQYF	TGTGCCAGCATCAGCTTGGGAGGGGCCGCTGTCTACGAGCAGTACTTC	TRBD2	.	TRBV27	TRBJ2-7
CTVTELQRSKNEQFF	TGCACCGTTACTGAACTGCAAAGATCTAAAAATGAGCAGTTCTTC	.	.	TRBV29-1	TRBJ2-1
CASSNTDTQYF	TGCGCCAGCAGTAACACAGATACGCAGTATTTT	.	.	TRBV5-1	TRBJ2-3
CASSLLPGVGGTDTQYF	TGTGCCAGCAGCTTACTGCCAGGGGTCGGAGGCACAGATACGCAGTATTTT	.	.	TRBV7-3	TRBJ2-3
CASSPPGILEQYF	TGTGCCAGCAGCCCTCCGGGGATCCTCGAGCAGTACTTC	.	.	TRBV28	TRBJ2-7
CAWSHSLTDTQYF	TGTGCCTGGAGCCACTCCCTGACAGATACGCAGTATTTT	.	.	TRBV30	TRBJ2-3
CASSLVGRVDQPQHF	TGCGCCAGCAGCTTGGTGGGCAGGGTCGATCAGCCCCAGCATTTT	.	.	TRBV5-1	TRBJ1-5
CASSFTRTNTEAFF	TGTGCCAGCAGCTTCACCCGGACAAACACTGAAGCTTTCTTT	.	.	TRBV5-5	TRBJ1-1
CASSEGWARETQYF	TGTGCCAGCAGTGAAGGGTGGGCCCGGGAGACCCAGTACTTC	.	.	TRBV6-1	TRBJ2-5
CASSGGGEASYEQYF	TGTGCCAGCAGCGGCGGGGGGGAGGCGTCCTACGAGCAGTACTTC	TRBD2	.	TRBV28	TRBJ2-7
CASSVDRGSIAEAFF	TGCGCCAGCAGCGTAGACAGGGGGTCTATCGCTGAAGCTTTCTTT	TRBD1	.	TRBV5-1	TRBJ1-1
CASSHPDRVETQYF	TGTGCCAGCAGTCACCCGGACAGGGTTGAGACCCAGTACTTC	TRBD1	.	TRBV6-1	TRBJ2-5